Below, 19 T cell receptor beta chains from the same sample are listed, as sequenced in a study of blood T cell repertoires in COVID-19. Here immunoSEQ multiplex PCR was the method, and the copy in TCRdb shows in-frame clones only, minus some. This table has under 450,000 clones, over 75% appearing once. Sequenced material: peripheral blood. The receptors shown here come from a middle-aged woman with COVID-19, enrolled during active disease.

The chain joins TRBV18 to TRBJ2-5; 7 bases are shared with TRBD1. V dropped 3 bases and J dropped 5; count of bases not matched to a gene: 9. This CDR3 is 15 amino acids long. From germline, CDR1 is KGHSH and CDR2 LQKENI. CDR3 sequence: CASSPYRGAGETQYF. The CDR3, as DNA: TGTGCCAGCTCACCTTACAGGGGCGCCGGGGAGACCCAGTACTTC.

In its sample, this clone was seen once. The gene calls are TRBV28 and TRBJ1-1; 9 positions agree with TRBD1. This CDR3 is built from 15 residues. The germline gives CDR1 MDHEN, CDR2 SYDVKM. Trimming took 5 bases from V and 6 from J; bases not matched to a gene: 10. The CDR3 DNA follows: TGTGCCAGCAGTCCCTCCTTTGACAGGGGGGCTGAAGCTTTCTTT. This translates into CASSPSFDRGAEAFF.

V gene TRBV3-1 (or the pseudogene TRBV3-2) combines with J gene TRBJ1-2; the D gene is possibly TRBD1 (5 bases). Germline CDR1 and CDR2: LGHDT and YNNKEL (reference sequence). Trimming shortened V by 4 bases and J by 6 bases, and 15 bases separated the two germline ends. This CDR3 spans 14 amino acids. This CDR3 reads CASSPRTSSHGYTF. The CDR3 DNA is TGTGCCAGCAGCCCGCGGACATCTTCCCATGGCTACACCTTC.

The table lists this clone with a count of one. The chain links TRBV7-2 to TRBJ2-7, with 12 positions matching TRBD2. Germline lookup yields CDR1 SGHTA and CDR2 FQGNSA. This CDR3 has 16 residues. Unmatched junction bases numbered 9, after V lost 4 bases and J lost 5 bases. The CDR3 coding sequence is TGTGCCAGCAGCTCGACTAGCGGGAGTACCGTCAACGAGCAGTACTTC. Encoded protein: CASSSTSGSTVNEQYF.

This chain joins TRBV5-4 and TRBJ2-5; D is uncertain. CDR1 is SGHNT, CDR2 YYREEE, per germline (reference sequence). V lost 7 bases, J lost 3 bases, and 13 bases lay in between. The CDR3 spans 13 residues. CDR3: CASWAQVEETQYF. In DNA, the CDR3 is TGTGCCAGCTGGGCCCAGGTGGAAGAGACCCAGTACTTC.

The chain has TRBV5-6 and TRBJ2-7, with TRBD1 matching 10 bases. This CDR3 has 14 residues. CDR1 and CDR2 (germline): SGHDT, YYEEEE. Germline trimming cut 2 bases from V and 7 bases from J; bases unmatched to any gene: 6. The CDR3 reads CASSFPGTGDEQYF. Here the CDR3 DNA reads TGTGCCAGCAGCTTTCCCGGGACAGGGGATGAGCAGTACTTC.

This chain connects TRBV5-1 to TRBJ1-2, with 7 nucleotides matching TRBD1. The CDR3 length is 17 residues. The germline CDR1 and CDR2 sequences are SGHRS and YFSETQ. J gave up 0 bases and V 1 base, and 9 bases lay outside the gene matches. CDR3 loop: CASSLTGQKPSNYGYTF. The CDR3 DNA sequence: TGCGCCAGCAGCTTGACGGGACAGAAACCATCTAACTATGGCTACACCTTC.

The chain has TRBV28 and TRBJ2-5; 8 bases line up with TRBD2. The CDR3 has 14 amino acids. From germline, CDR1 is MDHEN and CDR2 SYDVKM. V was pared by 2 bases and J by 5 bases, with 4 bases of the junction left unmatched. CDR3 loop: CASSLAGGRETQYF. CDR3 sequence (DNA): TGTGCCAGCAGTTTAGCGGGAGGAAGGGAGACCCAGTACTTC.

This clone has just one count. The chain recombines TRBV27 with TRBJ2-1; D may be TRBD1 (5 bases). The germline CDR1 and CDR2 sequences are MNHEY and SMNVEV (reference sequence). The CDR3 is made up of 15 amino acids. With 1 base removed from V and 10 bases from J, the gap between germline ends came to 17 bases. The CDR3 here is CASSLWQGLAGEQFF. DNA for the CDR3: TGTGCCAGCAGTTTATGGCAGGGTCTTGCTGGGGAGCAGTTCTTC.

The chain uses TRBV5-1 and TRBJ1-1, with D perhaps TRBD1 (6 bases). Per germline, CDR1 SGHRS and CDR2 YFSETQ. V lost 3 bases to trimming and J lost 5 bases, with 11 bases between them. The CDR3 runs to 13 residues. Here the CDR3 DNA reads TGCGCCAGCAGCTCCAAGGGGGATACTGAAGCTTTCTTT. This translates into CASSSKGDTEAFF.

The chain joins TRBV18 to TRBJ1-4, with D hard to call. The V end was cut by 2 bases, the J end by 5 bases, with 6 bases between. The germline CDR1 and CDR2 sequences are KGHSH and LQKENI. The CDR3 has 13 amino acids. The chain's CDR3 is CASSPSGNEKLFF. CDR3 sequence (DNA): TGTGCCAGCTCACCAAGCGGGAATGAAAAACTGTTTTTT.

The rearrangement joins TRBV27 to TRBJ2-3; TRBD2 matches at 10 bases. The CDR3 extends over 15 amino acids. Germline-derived CDR1 and CDR2 are MNHEY and SMNVEV (reference sequence). Trimming cost V 3 bases and J 4 bases; bases outside gene matches: 4. The chain's CDR3 is CASSLFSGGPDTQYF. The CDR3 coding sequence is TGTGCCAGCAGTTTGTTTAGCGGGGGGCCAGATACGCAGTATTTT.

The chain is built from TRBV7-9 and TRBJ2-7, with 8 bases matching TRBD2. V was clipped by 5 bases and J by 3 bases; unmatched bases: 12. The CDR3 consists of 16 residues. The V gene's germline CDR1 is SEHNR and CDR2 FQNEAQ (reference sequence). The CDR3 DNA reads TGTGCCAGCAGCGAAGTCGGGGGGGACACCTTCTACGAGCAGTACTTC. This translates into CASSEVGGDTFYEQYF.

This clone has just one count. This sequence joins TRBV19 and TRBJ2-7; 13 bases align to TRBD2. The CDR3 is 15 residues long. V trimming: 7 bases; J trimming: 4 bases; junction bases outside the gene matches: 7. Germline V CDR1 and CDR2: LNHDA, SQIVND (reference sequence). The CDR3 DNA reads as TGTGCCAGTATCGGGAGGACTAGCGGGAGTTACGAGCAGTACTTC. Amino acids: CASIGRTSGSYEQYF.

CDR3 loop: CASSLVRARVDSTNYGYTF. As DNA, the CDR3 is TGTGCCAGCAGCTTAGTACGGGCCAGGGTGGACAGTACTAACTATGGCTACACCTTC. The chain couples TRBV11-3 to TRBJ1-2; TRBD1 might be the D (6 bases). CDR1 and CDR2 (germline): SGHNT, YENEEA. The CDR3 runs 19 residues. Trimming cost V 1 base and J 0 bases, with 21 bases left between them.

This clone came up once. The chain has TRBV7-3 and TRBJ2-1; 10 nucleotides match TRBD1. The CDR3 contains 15 residues. The J segment lost 6 bases and the V segment lost 4 bases, leaving 6 bases of the junction unmatched. Germline CDR1 is SGHTA and CDR2 is FQGTGA. In DNA, the CDR3 is TGTGCCAGCAGCTCGACAGGGGGCGGTGGCAATGAGCAGTTCTTC. Protein: CASSSTGGGGNEQFF. The full variable domain, rest sourced from reference TRBV7-3 and TRBJ2-1, is GAGVSQTPSNKVTEKGKYVELRCDPISGHTALYWYRQSLGQGPEFLIYFQGTGAADDSGLPNDRFFAVRPEGSVSTLKIQRTERGDSAVYLCASSSTGGGGNEQFFGPGTRLTVL.

This rearrangement joins TRBV11-2 to TRBJ2-1, with 8 bases that match TRBD2. CDR3 length: 16 amino acids. Germline V gene lookup returns CDR1 SGHAT and CDR2 FQNNGV. The trim removed 1 base at V and 4 bases at J, leaving 6 bases unmatched. The CDR3 DNA reads as TGTGCCAGCAGCTTAGCGGGAGGGTCATTATACAATGAGCAGTTCTTC. This codes for CASSLAGGSLYNEQFF.

This chain connects TRBV5-6 to TRBJ2-7; 10 bases agree with TRBD2. The CDR3 length is 15 residues. CDR1 is SGHDT and CDR2 is YYEEEE in the germline V gene. Losses at the gene ends were 4 bases for V and 4 bases for J; bases not matched to a gene: 8. DNA for the CDR3: TGTGCCAGCAGCATGTCTAGCGGGAGAATATACGAGCAGTACTTC. This codes for CASSMSSGRIYEQYF.

V gene TRBV12-3 or TRBV12-4 combines with J gene TRBJ2-1; D is unresolved. V dropped 6 bases and J dropped 1 base, with 4 bases sitting between them. The CDR3 is 12 residues long. DNA for the CDR3: TGTGCCAGCAGGAGTTCCTACAATGAGCAGTTCTTC. This codes for CASRSSYNEQFF.